This T cell receptor beta chain was sequenced during a study of Ad26.COV2.S vaccination and SARS-CoV-2 variants. Overall study findings and caveats: Those who received vaccine or placebo ended up with similar non-spike TCR breadth.

Regarding treatment: 15 to 20 received Ad26.COV2.S at low or high dose, single or two shots; a few received placebo; per-sample allocation not given. Samples came from day 63 after the first vaccine or placebo injection. The repertoire was sequenced with immunoSEQ multiplex PCR; TCRdb's copy has only in-frame clones and lacks some. The sample yields approximately 350,000 clones, around four fifths seen once. The CDR3 extends over 12 amino acids. Germline V gene sequence: CDR1 MDHEN, CDR2 SYDVKM. Deletions cut 2 bases from V and 8 bases from J, with 4 bases between. Comment on this clone: What it binds is unknown.

Sample: peripheral blood, taken in a trial of Ad26.COV2.S vaccine versus placebo. The chain uses TRBV28 and TRBJ1-6, with D unclear. This clonotype was sampled from a person aged 18-65 years who received the Ad26.COV2.S COVID-19 vaccine or a placebo. The CDR3 here is CASSLTHSPLHF. CDR3 in DNA: TGTGCCAGCAGTTTAACCCATTCACCCCTCCACTTT.